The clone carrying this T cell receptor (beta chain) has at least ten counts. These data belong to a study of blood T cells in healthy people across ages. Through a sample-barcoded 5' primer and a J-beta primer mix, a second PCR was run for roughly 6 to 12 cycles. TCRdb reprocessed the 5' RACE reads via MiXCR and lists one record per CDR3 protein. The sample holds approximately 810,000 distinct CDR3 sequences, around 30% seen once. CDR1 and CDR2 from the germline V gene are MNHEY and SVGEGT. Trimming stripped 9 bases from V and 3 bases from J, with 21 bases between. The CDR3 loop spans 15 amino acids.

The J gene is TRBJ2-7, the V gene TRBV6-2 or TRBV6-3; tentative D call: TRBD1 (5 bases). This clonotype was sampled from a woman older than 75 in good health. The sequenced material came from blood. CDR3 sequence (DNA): TGTGCCAGTAAAAATGGTGGGGCGGACATCTACGAGCAGTACTTC. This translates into CASKNGGADIYEQYF.